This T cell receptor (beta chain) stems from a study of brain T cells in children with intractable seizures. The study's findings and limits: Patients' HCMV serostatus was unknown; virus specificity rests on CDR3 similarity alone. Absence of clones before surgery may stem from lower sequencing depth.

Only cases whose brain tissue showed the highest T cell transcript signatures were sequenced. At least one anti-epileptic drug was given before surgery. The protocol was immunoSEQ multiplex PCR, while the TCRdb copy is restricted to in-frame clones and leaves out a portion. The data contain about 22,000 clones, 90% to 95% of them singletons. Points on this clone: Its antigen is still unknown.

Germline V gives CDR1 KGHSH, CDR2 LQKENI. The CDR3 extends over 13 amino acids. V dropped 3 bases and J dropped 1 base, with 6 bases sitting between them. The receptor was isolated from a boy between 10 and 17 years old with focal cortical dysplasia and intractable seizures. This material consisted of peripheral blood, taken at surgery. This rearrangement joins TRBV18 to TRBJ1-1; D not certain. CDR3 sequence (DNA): TGTGCCAGCTCACCTCCAGGGAACACTGAAGCTTTCTTT. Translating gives CASSPPGNTEAFF. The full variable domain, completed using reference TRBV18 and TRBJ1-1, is NAGVMQNPRHLVRRRGQEARLRCSPMKGHSHVYWYRQLPEEGLKFMVYLQKENIIDESGMPKERFSAEFPKEGPSILRIQQVVRGDSAAYFCASSPPGNTEAFFGQGTRLTVV.